Reported below is one TCR beta chain. The antigen is not known. Here immunoSEQ multiplex PCR was the method, and the copy in TCRdb shows in-frame clones only, minus some. The data show some 290,000 clones, approximately 85% seen once. The data stem from a study of cytomegalovirus exposure and HLA in healthy donors. General study results and limits: Specificity for CMV antigens was confirmed in vitro for a few of the CMV-associated chains. Most TCR sequences were rare, but some public TCRs occurred in many donors. Associated with cytomegalovirus, according to the listing, were 150 to 200 TCR beta chains.

An approximately 130-subject validation cohort, separate from the 666-subject first cohort, supplied the donors. With 0 bases clipped from V and 5 bases from J, the junction kept 7 bases outside the gene matches. The CDR3 length is 16 residues. Germline CDR1 is LGHNA and CDR2 is YSLEER. This chain uses TRBV4-3 with TRBJ2-5; 9 nucleotides align to TRBD2. The source is a man aged 30 to 39 in good health and CMV-seronegative. Sequencing was carried out using PBMCs. CDR3 sequence reads: CASSQDSRGGDETQYF. As DNA, the CDR3 is TGCGCCAGCAGCCAAGATTCTCGCGGGGGGGATGAGACCCAGTACTTC.